These 26 T cell receptor beta chains came from one sample sequenced in a study of T cell changes during pregnancy in multiple sclerosis. Clones were read by immunoSEQ multiplex PCR, and TCRdb kept only the in-frame ones, dropping some. The sample records under 150,000 clones, 96% being singletons. The sequences come from peripheral blood, collected after pregnancy. These receptors were taken from a female donor with multiple sclerosis, enrolled in a pregnancy study.

V and J are TRBV9 and TRBJ2-1; 8 nucleotides line up with TRBD2. Germline loops: CDR1 SGDLS, CDR2 YYNGEE. V lost 0 bases and J lost 6; bases outside the gene matches: 5. The CDR3 runs to 15 residues. This chain's CDR3 is CASSVAGGPFNEQFF. The CDR3 bases are TGTGCCAGCAGCGTAGCGGGAGGGCCTTTCAATGAGCAGTTCTTC.

The CDR3 sequence: CASSEDRGGTDTQYF. The DNA for the CDR3 is TGTGCCAGCAGTGAGGACAGGGGAGGGACAGATACGCAGTATTTT. The chain uses TRBV25-1 and TRBJ2-3; 9 bases map to TRBD1. Unmatched junction bases numbered 4, after V lost 3 bases and J lost 3 bases. This CDR3 has 15 residues. Germline CDR1 is MGHDK and CDR2 is SYGVNS.

The chain joins TRBV6-5 to TRBJ1-4; D gene ambiguous. This CDR3 has 13 amino acids. V lost 0 bases and J lost 7, with 6 bases in between. Germline-derived CDR1 and CDR2 are MNHEY and SVGAGI. CDR3: CASSYSTSEKLFF. The CDR3 region has the DNA TGTGCCAGCAGTTACTCGACAAGTGAAAAACTGTTTTTT.

In this sample, this clone turned up once. This sequence joins TRBV30 and TRBJ1-1; D may be TRBD1 (6 bases). This CDR3 has 17 residues. Trimming took off 3 bases at V and 0 bases at J, with 20 bases between the two ends. Looked up from germline, CDR1 is GTSNPN and CDR2 is SVGIG (reference sequence). CDR3 amino acids: CAWRVRTANPMNTEAFF. The CDR3 region has the DNA TGTGCCTGGAGAGTCAGGACAGCAAATCCCATGAACACTGAAGCTTTCTTT. Based on the CDR3 plus reference TRBV30 and TRBJ1-1, the full variable domain is SQTIHQWPATLVQPVGSPLSLECTVEGTSNPNLYWYRQAAGRGLQLLFYSVGIGQISSEVPQNLSASRPQDRQFILSSKKLLLSDSGFYLCAWRVRTANPMNTEAFFGQGTRLTVV.

V usage is TRBV5-4 and J usage is TRBJ2-1; 10 bases line up with TRBD2. This CDR3 contains 17 residues. The trim removed 4 bases at V and 3 bases at J, leaving 10 bases unmatched. Germline CDR1 reads SGHNT; CDR2 reads YYREEE (reference sequence). CDR3 bases: TGTGCCAGCAGCCCTTCGAGCGGGAGGGCCAACTACAATGAGCAGTTCTTC. Residues: CASSPSSGRANYNEQFF.

J is TRBJ2-1 and V is TRBV30; 14 nucleotides line up with TRBD2. The V gene's germline CDR1 is GTSNPN and CDR2 SVGIG (reference sequence). The V and J ends lost 5 bases and 6 bases, in that order; junction bases with no gene match: 9. The length of the CDR3 is 16 residues. The CDR3 region has the DNA TGTGCCTGGGCTCCGGGACTAGCGGGAGTTGGCAATGAGCAGTTCTTC. It yields the protein CAWAPGLAGVGNEQFF.

The rearrangement uses TRBV28 and TRBJ1-2, with D perhaps matching TRBD1 (6 bases). The germline V gene has CDR1 MDHEN and CDR2 SYDVKM. V gave up 6 bases and J gave up 6 bases, with 20 bases separating them. This CDR3 has 15 residues. CDR3 bases: TGTGCCAGCAGGGGTAGGGGACAAGAAGCTAATGGCTACACCTTC. Translating it yields CASRGRGQEANGYTF.

The V call is TRBV13, the J call TRBJ1-5; a possible D gene is TRBD1 (5 bases). Per germline, CDR1 PRHDT and CDR2 FYEKMQ (reference sequence). This CDR3 has 14 amino acids. Trimming cost V 5 bases and J 7 bases, with 15 bases left between them. CDR3 amino acids: CASSPGERKQPQHF. As DNA, the CDR3 is TGTGCCAGCAGCCCGGGGGAGAGAAAACAGCCCCAGCATTTT.

The chain recombines TRBV14 with TRBJ2-3, with TRBD2 identical over 8 bases. Germline CDR1 and CDR2: SGHDN and FVKESK. This CDR3 spans 16 amino acids. V lost 4 bases and J lost 1; bases outside the gene matches: 7. CDR3 nucleotides: TGTGCCAGCAGCCGAGAGAGCGGGAGCGGCACAGATACGCAGTATTTT. Its protein is CASSRESGSGTDTQYF. Filled out from reference TRBV14 and TRBJ2-3, the complete variable domain reads EAGVTQFPSHSVIEKGQTVTLRCDPISGHDNLYWYRRVMGKEIKFLLHFVKESKQDESGMPNNRFLAERTGGTYSTLKVQPAELEDSGVYFCASSRESGSGTDTQYFGPGTRLTVL.

The chain employs TRBV6-6 and TRBJ2-7; possibly TRBD2 for D (6 bases). V was trimmed by 6 bases and J by 6 bases, leaving 21 bases between them. Germline CDR1 MNHNY, CDR2 SVGAGI (reference sequence). The CDR3 contains 15 residues. The CDR3 nucleotides are TGTGCCAGCAGCCCCGCACCGGAGGGGCTTACCGAGCAGTACTTC. Its translation is CASSPAPEGLTEQYF.

The rearrangement links TRBV5-6 to TRBJ2-2; TRBD1 matches 9 bases. The V gene's germline CDR1 is SGHDT and CDR2 YYEEEE. CDR3 size: 17 residues. After removal of 4 bases from V and 3 bases from J, the junction contained 10 bases not matched to a gene. The DNA of the CDR3 is TGTGCCAGCAGCCCCAATGACAGGGGGTTGTACACCGGGGAGCTGTTTTTT. This sequence encodes CASSPNDRGLYTGELFF.

This clone showed up just once. J is TRBJ2-5 and V is TRBV2; D unclear. V was pared by 6 bases and J by 5 bases, with 13 bases between. Germline V CDR1 and CDR2: SNHLY, FYNNEI. The CDR3 runs 13 residues. The CDR3 DNA reads as TGTGCCAGCAGCCTACAGTCGTCGGAGACCCAGTACTTC. It encodes CASSLQSSETQYF.

This clone was observed a single time. The V and J genes are TRBV28 and TRBJ2-5, with 8 positions matching TRBD1. Germline CDR1 is MDHEN and CDR2 is SYDVKM. The CDR3 is 17 amino acids. The J segment lost 0 bases and the V segment lost 6 bases, leaving 12 bases of the junction unmatched. The CDR3 DNA follows: TGTGCCAGCAGCACCGGGACAGGAGGGGTATACCAAGAGACCCAGTACTTC. Amino acids: CASSTGTGGVYQETQYF.

The chain uses TRBV6-1 and TRBJ2-3, with 13 bases identical to TRBD2. Per germline, CDR1 MNHNS and CDR2 SASEGT. The length of the CDR3 is 14 residues. Losses at the gene ends were 6 bases for V and 6 bases for J; bases not matched to a gene: 3. The CDR3 DNA reads as TGTGCCAGCAGAAGGACTAGCGGGAGCGATACGCAGTATTTT. Protein product: CASRRTSGSDTQYF.

This clone was recorded once. The chain is built from TRBV18 and TRBJ2-1; TRBD1 matches at 10 bases. J gave up 4 bases and V 1 base, and 10 bases lay outside the gene matches. Looked up from germline, CDR1 is KGHSH and CDR2 is LQKENI. This CDR3 spans 18 amino acids. The CDR3 is CASSPRRTGGRLYNEQFF. Written as DNA, the CDR3 is TGTGCCAGCTCACCACGTCGGACAGGGGGAAGGCTGTACAATGAGCAGTTCTTC.

The genes are TRBV28 and TRBJ2-3; 10 nucleotides line up with TRBD2. Germline V gene sequence: CDR1 MDHEN, CDR2 SYDVKM. The V segment lost 1 base and the J segment 3 bases; nucleotides outside the gene matches: 4. The CDR3 contains 16 residues. CDR3: CASSLSTSGATDTQYF. The CDR3 DNA reads TGTGCCAGCAGTTTATCAACTAGCGGGGCGACAGATACGCAGTATTTT.

The chain carries TRBV27 and TRBJ2-1; 7 bases fit TRBD2. Germline assignment: CDR1 MNHEY and CDR2 SMNVEV (reference sequence). The CDR3 has 14 residues. The V segment lost 3 bases and the J segment 8 bases; nucleotides outside the gene matches: 7. The CDR3 DNA is TGTGCCAGCAGTTTGCGGGAGAAGGCCCATGAGCAGTTCTTC. Its protein is CASSLREKAHEQFF.

The V and J genes are TRBV10-3 and TRBJ2-2; 10 nucleotides agree with TRBD2. V gave up 6 bases and J gave up 6 bases; unmatched junction bases: 10. The CDR3 totals 16 residues. Germline lookup yields CDR1 ENHRY and CDR2 SYGVKD. The CDR3 here is CAISPDRLAGAGELFF. DNA for the CDR3: TGTGCCATCAGCCCTGACCGACTAGCGGGTGCCGGGGAGCTGTTTTTT.

V is TRBV6-5 and J is TRBJ1-5; the match to TRBD1 covers 8 bases. V lost 4 bases to trimming and J lost 4 bases; unmatched junction nucleotides: 3. The germline gives CDR1 MNHEY, CDR2 SVGAGI. The CDR3 sequence is 14 residues long. The CDR3 DNA is TGTGCCAGCAGTTCAGGGGGCGTTAATCAGCCCCAGCATTTT. It specifies CASSSGGVNQPQHF.

The chain joins TRBV7-8 to TRBJ1-1, with D maybe TRBD1 (5 bases). Per the germline V gene, CDR1 is SGHVS and CDR2 is FQNEAQ. V was trimmed by 5 bases and J by 1 base, leaving 17 bases between them. The CDR3 sequence is 16 residues long. This chain's CDR3 is CASSLKIGHPNTEAFF. As DNA, the CDR3 is TGTGCCAGCAGCCTCAAAATAGGACACCCGAACACTGAAGCTTTCTTT. The variable domain in full, with the rest retrieved from reference TRBV7-8 and TRBJ1-1, is GAGVSQSPRYKVAKRGQDVALRCDPISGHVSLFWYQQALGQGPEFLTYFQNEAQLDKSGLPSDRFFAERPEGSVSTLKIQRTQQEDSAVYLCASSLKIGHPNTEAFFGQGTRLTVV.

This chain joins TRBV28 and TRBJ2-7; possibly TRBD2 for D (6 bases). Deletions cut 2 bases from V and 7 bases from J, with 18 bases between. Germline lookup yields CDR1 MDHEN and CDR2 SYDVKM. The length of the CDR3 is 15 residues. CDR3 bases: TGTGCCAGCAGTTTAAGTAGCGTCTGGGCGGGGGAGCAGTACTTC. Its translation is CASSLSSVWAGEQYF. The full variable domain, completed using reference TRBV28 and TRBJ2-7, is DVKVTQSSRYLVKRTGEKVFLECVQDMDHENMFWYRQDPGLGLRLIYFSYDVKMKEKGDIPEGYSVSREKKERFSLILESASTNQTSMYLCASSLSSVWAGEQYFGPGTRLTVT.

This clone was detected once. The chain couples TRBV5-6 to TRBJ2-3; TRBD2 matches 16 bases. The CDR3 has 19 residues. The germline V gene encodes CDR1 SGHDT and CDR2 YYEEEE. V was clipped by 3 bases and J by 2 bases; unmatched bases: 9. The CDR3 reads CASSSEGTSGRAYTDTQYF. CDR3 DNA sequence: TGTGCCAGCAGCTCCGAGGGGACTAGCGGGAGGGCCTACACAGATACGCAGTATTTT. Using reference TRBV5-6 and TRBJ2-3 for the parts outside the CDR3, the full variable domain is DAGVTQSPTHLIKTRGQQVTLRCSPKSGHDTVSWYQQALGQGPQFIFQYYEEEERQRGNFPDRFSGHQFPNYSSELNVNALLLGDSALYLCASSSEGTSGRAYTDTQYFGPGTRLTVL.

The V gene is TRBV11-2, the J gene TRBJ1-5; 8 nucleotides align to TRBD1. Germline CDR1 SGHAT, CDR2 FQNNGV. The V gene end was trimmed by 6 bases and the J gene end by 4 bases; junction bases not matched to a gene: 2. The CDR3 sequence is 13 residues long. The CDR3 nucleotides read TGTGCCAGCAGTTGGGACAGGAATCAGCCCCAGCATTTT. The encoded protein is CASSWDRNQPQHF.

The rearrangement joins TRBV6-1 to TRBJ1-1; the match to TRBD1 covers 9 bases. Trimming cost V 8 bases and J 4 bases; bases outside gene matches: 8. From germline, CDR1 is MNHNS and CDR2 SASEGT. There are 14 residues in the CDR3. CDR3 sequence reads: CASGRDRVGTEAFF. The DNA of the CDR3 is TGTGCCAGCGGGCGGGACAGGGTTGGCACTGAAGCTTTCTTT.

The rearrangement joins TRBV11-3 to TRBJ2-2; the D is unclear. V lost 4 bases to trimming and J lost 6 bases, with 15 bases between them. There are 15 residues in the CDR3. Germline V gives CDR1 SGHNT, CDR2 YENEEA. The CDR3 spells CASSWADSPPGELFF. The CDR3, as DNA: TGTGCCAGCAGCTGGGCCGATTCACCGCCCGGGGAGCTGTTTTTT.

The rearrangement uses TRBV6-5 and TRBJ1-5; D possibly corresponds to TRBD1 (5 bases). The CDR3 is made up of 15 amino acids. Germline CDR1 is MNHEY and CDR2 is SVGAGI. V was trimmed by 6 bases and J by 2 bases, leaving 14 bases between them. The CDR3 sequence is CASSAGKVGNQPQHF. The CDR3 nucleotides are TGTGCCAGCAGCGCAGGGAAGGTGGGCAATCAGCCCCAGCATTTT.